These T cell receptor beta chains were read from a single sample in a study of shared clonotypes between healthy human individuals. Using immunoSEQ multiplex PCR, the repertoire was profiled, and TCRdb retains in-frame clones only, with some absent. The sample has a few million clones, roughly 92% seen once. The specimen sequenced was naive CD4+ T cells sorted from blood. The receptors shown here come from a young man in good health. The CDR3 runs from the conserved cysteine through the conserved F or W. D genes are given only for firm matches. Size tells how often a clone was seen (once, few, many) or the class of an expanded clone, and some rows leave it out.

size	J	D	V	DNA	CDR3
-	TRBJ2-3	TRBD2	TRBV9	TGTGCCAGCAGCGTAGCTACCCGGACTAGCGGGTACACAGATACGCAGTATTTT	CASSVATRTSGYTDTQYF
-	TRBJ1-4	-	TRBV7-2	TGTGCCAGCAGCCAAGTTCCCGGGGCCGGTGAAAAACTGTTTTTT	CASSQVPGAGEKLFF
-	TRBJ2-7	TRBD2	TRBV4-1	TGCGCCAGCAGCCTACTAGCGGGCTCCCCCTACGAGCAGTACTTC	CASSLLAGSPYEQYF
-	TRBJ2-1	TRBD2	TRBV9	TGTGCCAGCAGCGTGGGGACTAGCGGGGTTGATGAGCAGTTCTTC	CASSVGTSGVDEQFF
-	TRBJ2-5	TRBD2	TRBV4-3	TGCGCCAGCAGCCCGGGACTAGCGGGAGGAGAGACCCAGTACTTC	CASSPGLAGGETQYF
few	TRBJ1-1	-	TRBV5-1	TGCGCCAGCAGCTTGGCACAGGGAGGCACTGAAGCTTTCTTT	CASSLAQGGTEAFF
-	TRBJ2-1	-	TRBV18	TGTGCCAGCTCACTCCTAGCGCCCGGATACAATGAGCAGTTCTTC	CASSLLAPGYNEQFF
-	TRBJ1-3	-	TRBV6-5	TGTGCCAGCAGTTACTCGTCGGGGGGCGCGGACACCATATATTTT	CASSYSSGGADTIYF
-	TRBJ2-1	-	TRBV7-7	TGTGCTAGCAGACTCCACGGGGTCAGAAGGGGGTACAATGAGCAGTTCTTC	CASRLHGVRRGYNEQFF
-	TRBJ2-1	-	TRBV2	TGTGCCAGCAGTGTTACCTCCTACAATGAGCAGTTCTTC	CASSVTSYNEQFF
-	TRBJ1-2	-	TRBV7-2	TGTGCCAGCAGCTTATCACCACAGAACGGCTACACCTTC	CASSLSPQNGYTF
-	TRBJ2-6	TRBD1	TRBV7-9	TGTGCCAGCAGCTTATCTCGGACAGGGGCTGGGGCCAACGTCCTGACTTTC	CASSLSRTGAGANVLTF
-	TRBJ1-2	TRBD1	TRBV30	TGTGCCTGGCGGGACAGGAGCTATGGCTACACCTTC	CAWRDRSYGYTF
-	TRBJ1-1	-	TRBV6-1	TGTGCCAGCAGTGGAATCATGATTATGAACACTGAAGCTTTCTTT	CASSGIMIMNTEAFF
-	TRBJ1-2	-	TRBV6-5	TGTGCCAGCAGTTACACGGCCGGGGGACAATATGGCTACACCTTC	CASSYTAGGQYGYTF
-	TRBJ2-7	-	TRBV7-2	TGTGCCAGCAGGCTACAGGCCCTCGGGGCCTACGAGCAGTACTTC	CASRLQALGAYEQYF
-	TRBJ2-2	TRBD2	TRBV5-4	TGTGCCAGCAGCTCTCAGCGGGGGGACACCGGGGAGCTGTTTTTT	CASSSQRGDTGELFF
-	TRBJ1-2	-	TRBV19	TGTGCCAGTGCGGAGGTCCCGTATGTTAGCTATGGCTACACCTTC	CASAEVPYVSYGYTF
once	TRBJ2-7	-	TRBV2	TGTGCCAGCAGTGCGGGCAGGGGGGCTTCCTACGAGCAGTACTTC	CASSAGRGASYEQYF
-	TRBJ2-2	-	TRBV28	TGTGCCAGCAGCTCCTCCAAGGGACTCGCCGGGGAGCTGTTTTTT	CASSSSKGLAGELFF
-	TRBJ2-5	TRBD2	TRBV6-1	TGTGCCAGCACCGAGGGCGGGAGGAGGGAAGAGACCCAGTACTTC	CASTEGGRREETQYF
-	TRBJ1-1	-	TRBV5-1	TGCGCCAGCAGCTTGGCCCGCAGCCTGAACACTGAAGCTTTCTTT	CASSLARSLNTEAFF